Following are 2 T cell receptor beta chains from one sample sequenced in a study of CD8+ T cells in alopecia areata. cDNA prepared by RNA extraction and subsequent reverse transcription served as the template for sequencing. Sequencing used immunoSEQ multiplex PCR; TCRdb keeps in-frame clones, though not all of them. In the table there are hundreds of thousands of clones, around three fifths of which are singletons. The input for sequencing was CD4+ T cells sorted from blood, taken at week 0. Every receptor here comes from a human donor with alopecia areata.

The gene calls are TRBV29-1 and TRBJ2-7; D may correspond to TRBD1 or TRBD2 (5 bases each). The CDR3 loop spans 13 amino acids. The V and J ends lost 4 bases and 2 bases respectively, with 12 bases between them. Germline assignment: CDR1 SQVTM and CDR2 ANQGSEA. In DNA form, the CDR3 reads TGCAGCGTTGGAGGGGCAGCTGCCTACGAGCAGTACTTC. It is translated as CSVGGAAAYEQYF.

This sequence joins TRBV6-5 and TRBJ1-2, with 7 nucleotides matching TRBD1. V lost 6 bases, J lost 3 bases, and 4 bases stayed unmatched. Germline CDR1 is MNHEY and CDR2 is SVGAGI. CDR3 size: 13 residues. In DNA, the CDR3 is TGTGCCAGCAGCCGGGGACAGCACTATGGCTACACCTTC. Translating gives CASSRGQHYGYTF.